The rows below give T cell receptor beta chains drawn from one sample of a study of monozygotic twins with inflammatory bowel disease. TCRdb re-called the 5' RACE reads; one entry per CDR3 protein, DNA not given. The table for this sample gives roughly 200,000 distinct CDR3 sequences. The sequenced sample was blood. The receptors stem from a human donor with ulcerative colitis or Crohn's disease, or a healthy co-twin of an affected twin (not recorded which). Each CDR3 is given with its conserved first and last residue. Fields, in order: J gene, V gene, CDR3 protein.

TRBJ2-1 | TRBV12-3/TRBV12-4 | CASSPAAFDNEQFF
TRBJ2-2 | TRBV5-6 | CASSPGVRELPGTRELFF
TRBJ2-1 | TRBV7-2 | CASSLAPNEQFF
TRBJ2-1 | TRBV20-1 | CSARGGYNEQFF
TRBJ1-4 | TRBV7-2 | CASSLELVGTGDEKLFF
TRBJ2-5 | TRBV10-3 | CAISETPDPHQTQYF
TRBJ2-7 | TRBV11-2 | CASSNRDMVYF
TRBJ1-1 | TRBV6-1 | CASSQDRALAEAFF
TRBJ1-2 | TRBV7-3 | CASSFQTGEGYTF
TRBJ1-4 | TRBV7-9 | CAARRATNEELFF
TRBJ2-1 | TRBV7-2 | CASSLSKGYNEQFF
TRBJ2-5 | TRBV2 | CASSEWTGGSKETQYF
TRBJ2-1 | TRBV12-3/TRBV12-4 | CASRGQGNYNEQFF
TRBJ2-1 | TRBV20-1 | CSARTSGRVNEQFF
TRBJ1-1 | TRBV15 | CATRDDPQPTAFF
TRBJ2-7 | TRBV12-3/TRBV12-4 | CASSPRLGGDEQYF